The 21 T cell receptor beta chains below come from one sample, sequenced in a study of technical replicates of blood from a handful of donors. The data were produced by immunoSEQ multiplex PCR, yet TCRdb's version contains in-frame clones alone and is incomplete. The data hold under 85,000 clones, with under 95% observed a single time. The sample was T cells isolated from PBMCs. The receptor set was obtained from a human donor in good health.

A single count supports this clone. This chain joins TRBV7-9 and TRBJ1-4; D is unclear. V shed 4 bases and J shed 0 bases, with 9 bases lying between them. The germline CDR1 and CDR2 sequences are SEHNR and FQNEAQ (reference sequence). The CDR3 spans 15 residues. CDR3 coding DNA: TGTGCCAGCAGCTCAAAACAGACAACTAATGAAAAACTGTTTTTT. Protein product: CASSSKQTTNEKLFF.

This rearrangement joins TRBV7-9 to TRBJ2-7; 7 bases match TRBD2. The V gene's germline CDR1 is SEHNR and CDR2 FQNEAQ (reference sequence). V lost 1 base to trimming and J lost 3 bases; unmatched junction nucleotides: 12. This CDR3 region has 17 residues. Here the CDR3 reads CASSLDSGFMEFYEQYF. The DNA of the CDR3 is TGTGCCAGCAGCTTAGATAGCGGGTTTATGGAATTCTACGAGCAGTACTTC.

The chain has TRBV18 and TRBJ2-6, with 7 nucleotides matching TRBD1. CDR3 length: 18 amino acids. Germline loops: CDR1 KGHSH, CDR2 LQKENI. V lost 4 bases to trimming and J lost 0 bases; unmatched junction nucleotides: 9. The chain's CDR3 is CASSLRQGPFSGANVLTF. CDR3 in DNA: TGTGCCAGCTCACTACGACAGGGTCCCTTCTCTGGGGCCAACGTCCTGACTTTC.

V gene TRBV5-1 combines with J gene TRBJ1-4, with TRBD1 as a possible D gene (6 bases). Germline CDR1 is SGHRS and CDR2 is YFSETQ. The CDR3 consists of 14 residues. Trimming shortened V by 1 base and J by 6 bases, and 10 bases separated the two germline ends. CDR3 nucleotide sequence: TGCGCCAGCAGCTTGACGGACAGACATGAAAAACTGTTTTTT. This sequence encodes CASSLTDRHEKLFF.

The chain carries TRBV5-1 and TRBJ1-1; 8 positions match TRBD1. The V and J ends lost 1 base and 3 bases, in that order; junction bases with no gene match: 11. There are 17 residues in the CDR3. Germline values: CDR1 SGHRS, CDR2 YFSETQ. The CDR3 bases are TGCGCCAGCAGCTTGACTGAATTTCAGGGGGCGGACACTGAAGCTTTCTTT. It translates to CASSLTEFQGADTEAFF.

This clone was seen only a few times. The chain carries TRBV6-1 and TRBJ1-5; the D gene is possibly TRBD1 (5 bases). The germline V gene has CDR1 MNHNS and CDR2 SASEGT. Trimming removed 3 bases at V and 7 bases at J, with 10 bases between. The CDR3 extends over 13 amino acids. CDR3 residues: CASSESRGQPQHF. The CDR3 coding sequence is TGTGCCAGCAGTGAGAGTAGGGGACAGCCCCAGCATTTT.

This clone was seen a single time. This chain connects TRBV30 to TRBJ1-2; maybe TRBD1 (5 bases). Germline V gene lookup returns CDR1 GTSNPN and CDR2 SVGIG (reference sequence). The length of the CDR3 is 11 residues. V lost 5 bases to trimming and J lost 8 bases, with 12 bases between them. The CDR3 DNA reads TGTGCCTGGGACAGAGTCTGGGGCTACACCTTC. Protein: CAWDRVWGYTF. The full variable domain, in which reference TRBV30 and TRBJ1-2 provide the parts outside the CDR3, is SQTIHQWPATLVQPVGSPLSLECTVEGTSNPNLYWYRQAAGRGLQLLFYSVGIGQISSEVPQNLSASRPQDRQFILSSKKLLLSDSGFYLCAWDRVWGYTFGSGTRLTVV.

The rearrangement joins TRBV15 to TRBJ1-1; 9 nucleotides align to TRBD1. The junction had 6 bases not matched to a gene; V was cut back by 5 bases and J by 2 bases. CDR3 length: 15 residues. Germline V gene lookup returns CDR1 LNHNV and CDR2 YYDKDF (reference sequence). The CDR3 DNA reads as TGTGCCACCAGCTGGGGGGACAGGGTAAACACTGAAGCTTTCTTT. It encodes CATSWGDRVNTEAFF.

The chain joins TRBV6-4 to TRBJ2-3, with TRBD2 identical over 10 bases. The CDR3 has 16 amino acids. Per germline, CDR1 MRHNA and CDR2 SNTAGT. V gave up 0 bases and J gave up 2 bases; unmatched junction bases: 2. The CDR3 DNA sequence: TGTGCCAGCAGTGACTCGACTAGCGGGCACACAGATACGCAGTATTTT. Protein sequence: CASSDSTSGHTDTQYF.

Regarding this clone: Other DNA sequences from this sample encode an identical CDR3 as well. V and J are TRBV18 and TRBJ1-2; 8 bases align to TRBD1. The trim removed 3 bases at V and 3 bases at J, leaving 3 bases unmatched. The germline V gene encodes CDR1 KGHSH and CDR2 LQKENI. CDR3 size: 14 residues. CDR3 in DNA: TGTGCCAGCTCACCTACAGGGGGGGACTATGGCTACACCTTC. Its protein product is CASSPTGGDYGYTF.

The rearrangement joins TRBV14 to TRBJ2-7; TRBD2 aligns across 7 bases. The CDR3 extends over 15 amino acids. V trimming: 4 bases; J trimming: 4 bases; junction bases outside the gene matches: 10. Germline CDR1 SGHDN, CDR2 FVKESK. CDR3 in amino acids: CASSPLADQRYEQYF. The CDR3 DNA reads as TGTGCCAGCAGCCCTCTAGCGGACCAACGGTACGAGCAGTACTTC.

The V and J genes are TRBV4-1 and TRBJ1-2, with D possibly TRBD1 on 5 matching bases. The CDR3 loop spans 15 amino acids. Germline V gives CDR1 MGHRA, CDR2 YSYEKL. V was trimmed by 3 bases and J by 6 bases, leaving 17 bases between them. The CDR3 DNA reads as TGCGCCAGCAGCCATTCTAATCGCAGGGAAGATGGCTACACCTTC. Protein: CASSHSNRREDGYTF.

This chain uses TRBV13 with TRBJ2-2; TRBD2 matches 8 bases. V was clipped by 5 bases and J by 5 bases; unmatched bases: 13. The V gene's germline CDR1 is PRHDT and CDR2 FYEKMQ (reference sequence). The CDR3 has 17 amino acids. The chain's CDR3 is CASSHRKTGGQTGELFF. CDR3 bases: TGTGCCAGCAGCCACAGAAAAACGGGAGGGCAGACCGGGGAGCTGTTTTTT.

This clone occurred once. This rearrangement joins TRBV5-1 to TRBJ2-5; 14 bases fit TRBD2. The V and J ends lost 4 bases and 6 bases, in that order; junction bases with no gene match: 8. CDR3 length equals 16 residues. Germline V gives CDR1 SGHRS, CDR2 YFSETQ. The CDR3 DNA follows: TGCGCCAGCAGCCCAGCAGGGACTAGCGGGAGTCAGACCCAGTACTTC. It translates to CASSPAGTSGSQTQYF.

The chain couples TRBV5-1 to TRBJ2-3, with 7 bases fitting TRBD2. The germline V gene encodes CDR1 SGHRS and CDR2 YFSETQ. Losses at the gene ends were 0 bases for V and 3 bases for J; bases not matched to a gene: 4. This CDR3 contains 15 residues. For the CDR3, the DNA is TGCGCCAGCAGCTTGGGGGGGGGTAAAACAGATACGCAGTATTTT. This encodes CASSLGGGKTDTQYF. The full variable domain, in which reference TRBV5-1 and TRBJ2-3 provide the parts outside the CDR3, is KAGVTQTPRYLIKTRGQQVTLSCSPISGHRSVSWYQQTPGQGLQFLFEYFSETQRNKGNFPGRFSGRQFSNSRSEMNVSTLELGDSALYLCASSLGGGKTDTQYFGPGTRLTVL.

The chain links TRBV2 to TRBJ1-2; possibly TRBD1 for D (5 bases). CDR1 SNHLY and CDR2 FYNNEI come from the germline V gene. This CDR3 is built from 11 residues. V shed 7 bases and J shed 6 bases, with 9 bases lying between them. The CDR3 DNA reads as TGTGCCAGCAACCAGGGCGATGGCTACACCTTC. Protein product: CASNQGDGYTF.

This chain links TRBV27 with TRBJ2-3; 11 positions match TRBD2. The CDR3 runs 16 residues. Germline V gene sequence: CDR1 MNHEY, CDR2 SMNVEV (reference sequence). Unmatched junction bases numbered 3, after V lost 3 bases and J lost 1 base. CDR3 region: CASSFLLAGGTDTQYF. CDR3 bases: TGTGCCAGCAGTTTCTTACTAGCGGGGGGCACAGATACGCAGTATTTT.

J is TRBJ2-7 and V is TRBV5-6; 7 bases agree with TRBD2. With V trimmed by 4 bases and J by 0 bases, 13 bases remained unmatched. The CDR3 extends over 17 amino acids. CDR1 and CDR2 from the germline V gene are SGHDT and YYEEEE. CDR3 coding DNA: TGTGCCAGCAGCCCCGAACCGACTAGCAGGAGCTCCTACGAGCAGTACTTC. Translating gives CASSPEPTSRSSYEQYF.

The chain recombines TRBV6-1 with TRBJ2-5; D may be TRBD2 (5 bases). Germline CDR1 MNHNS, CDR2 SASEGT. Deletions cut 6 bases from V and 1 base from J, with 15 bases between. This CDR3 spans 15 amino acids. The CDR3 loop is CASRHTVARQETQYF. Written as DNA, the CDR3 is TGTGCCAGCAGACATACCGTAGCGCGCCAAGAGACCCAGTACTTC.

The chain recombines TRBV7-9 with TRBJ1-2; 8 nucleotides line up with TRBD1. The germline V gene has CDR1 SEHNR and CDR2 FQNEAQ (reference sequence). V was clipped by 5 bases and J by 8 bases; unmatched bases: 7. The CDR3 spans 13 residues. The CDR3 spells CASSPQGARGYTF. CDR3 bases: TGTGCCAGCAGCCCCCAGGGGGCTCGGGGCTACACCTTC.

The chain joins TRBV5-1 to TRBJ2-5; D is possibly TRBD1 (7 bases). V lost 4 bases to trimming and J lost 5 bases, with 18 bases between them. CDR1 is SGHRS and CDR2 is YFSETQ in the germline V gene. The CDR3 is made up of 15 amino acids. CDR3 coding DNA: TGCGCCAGCAGCGCGGGGACAGTTTTAAGGGAGACCCAGTACTTC. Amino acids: CASSAGTVLRETQYF.